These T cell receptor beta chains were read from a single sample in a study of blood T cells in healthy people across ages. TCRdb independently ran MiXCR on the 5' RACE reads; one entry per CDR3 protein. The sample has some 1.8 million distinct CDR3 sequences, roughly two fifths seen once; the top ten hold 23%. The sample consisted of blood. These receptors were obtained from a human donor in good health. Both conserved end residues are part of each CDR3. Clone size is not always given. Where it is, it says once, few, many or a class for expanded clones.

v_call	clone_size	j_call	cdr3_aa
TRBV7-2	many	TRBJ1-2	CASSLVPGDGYTF
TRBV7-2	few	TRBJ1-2	CASSLSPGMFGGYTF
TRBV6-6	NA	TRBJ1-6	CASSRTGLYNSPLHF
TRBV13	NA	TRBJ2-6	CATWDSSGANVLTF
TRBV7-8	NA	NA	CASSSIRDKYYEQYF
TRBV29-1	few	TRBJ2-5	CIIGTSGGPQETQYF
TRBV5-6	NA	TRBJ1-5	CASSPGTGRGGEPQHF
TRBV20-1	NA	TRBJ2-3	CSAITHGTRVGDTQYF
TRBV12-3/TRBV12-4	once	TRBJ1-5	CASSYEPNSNQPQHF
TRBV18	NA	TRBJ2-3	CASSPPLGGGADTQYF
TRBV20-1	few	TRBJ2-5	CSARDALAGQGTQYF
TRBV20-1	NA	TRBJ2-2	CSARPKQVLSGELFF
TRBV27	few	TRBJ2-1	CASSFLLGLGNEQFF
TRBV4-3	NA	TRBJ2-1	CASSPTGGLNLGPYNEQFF
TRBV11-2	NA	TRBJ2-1	CASSQAGTVGNEQFF
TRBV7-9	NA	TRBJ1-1	CASSLDTSRAFF
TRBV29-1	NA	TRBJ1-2	CSVDLTETWDRGYGYTF
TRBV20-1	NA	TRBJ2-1	CSARRGGGNEQFF
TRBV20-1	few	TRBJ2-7	CSARDWVPGWLSYEQYF
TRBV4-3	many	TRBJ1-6	CASSQDSSYNSPLHF
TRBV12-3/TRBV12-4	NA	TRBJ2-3	CASSLAGQEADTQYF
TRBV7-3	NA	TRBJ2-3	CASSPQSGGGIDTQYF
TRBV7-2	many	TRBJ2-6	CASSFLGIFSGANVLTF
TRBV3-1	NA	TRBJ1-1	CASSHRQGLEAEAFF
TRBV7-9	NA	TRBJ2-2	CASSPRLAGTGELFF
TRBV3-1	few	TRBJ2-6	CASNPRWGTGANVLTF
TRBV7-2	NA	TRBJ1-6	CASTGDRENNSPLHF
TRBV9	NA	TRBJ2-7	CAPPPYEQYF
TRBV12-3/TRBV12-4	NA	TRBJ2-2	CASSSGLASSTGELFF
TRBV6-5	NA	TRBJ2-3	CASSYSRPGYGLDTQYF
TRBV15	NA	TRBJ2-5	CATSRAPTETQYF
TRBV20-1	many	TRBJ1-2	CSASTIPSYSYGYTF
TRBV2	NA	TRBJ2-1	CASSAGRGGEQFF
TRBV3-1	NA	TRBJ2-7	CASSDGTAGGEQYF
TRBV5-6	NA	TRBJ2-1	CASSPSGNLKFF
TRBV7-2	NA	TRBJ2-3	CASSLEIGSYTDTQYF
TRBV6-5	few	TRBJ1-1	CASSSPSGTGHTEAFF
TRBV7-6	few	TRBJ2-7	CASSFSQDSPSYEQYF
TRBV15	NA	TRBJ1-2	CATSPSGRIYGYTF
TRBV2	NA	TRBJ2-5	CASMRGGETQYF
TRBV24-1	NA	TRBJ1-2	CATSINSQDYTF
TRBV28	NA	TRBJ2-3	CASSLSVTGEDTQYF
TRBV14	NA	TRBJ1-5	CASSTHTGTGGQYSNQPQHF
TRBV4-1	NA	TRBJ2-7	CASSQPGTSKYEQYF
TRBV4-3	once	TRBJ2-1	CASSQIGTGWNEQFF
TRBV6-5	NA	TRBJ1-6	CASSYGNRDRLSPLHF
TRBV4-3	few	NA	CASSLSLTGTYETQFF
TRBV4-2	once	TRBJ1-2	CASSQDSGLYGYTF
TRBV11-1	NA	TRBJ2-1	CASSLGGFGDRHNEQFF
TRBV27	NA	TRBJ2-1	CASSTQRGGRVNEQFF
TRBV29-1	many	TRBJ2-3	CSVERTEPDTQYF
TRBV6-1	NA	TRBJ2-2	CASSEAPGATGELFF
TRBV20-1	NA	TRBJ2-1	CSARPLRGDNEQFF
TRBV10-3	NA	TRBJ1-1	CAISDSPGRQQAFF
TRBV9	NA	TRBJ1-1	CASSVGESLEAEAFF